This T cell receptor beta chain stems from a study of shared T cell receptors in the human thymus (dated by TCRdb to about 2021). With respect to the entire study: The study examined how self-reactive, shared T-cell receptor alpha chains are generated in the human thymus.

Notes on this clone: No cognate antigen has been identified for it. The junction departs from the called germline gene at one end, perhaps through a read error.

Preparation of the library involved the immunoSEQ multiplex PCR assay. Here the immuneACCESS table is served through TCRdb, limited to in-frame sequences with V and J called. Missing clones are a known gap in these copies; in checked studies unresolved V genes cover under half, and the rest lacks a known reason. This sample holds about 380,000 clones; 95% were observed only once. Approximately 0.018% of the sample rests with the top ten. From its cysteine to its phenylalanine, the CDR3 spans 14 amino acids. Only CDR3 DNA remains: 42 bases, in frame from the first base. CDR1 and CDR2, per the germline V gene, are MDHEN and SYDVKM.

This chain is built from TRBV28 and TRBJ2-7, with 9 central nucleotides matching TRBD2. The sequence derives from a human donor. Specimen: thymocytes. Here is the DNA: TGTGCCAGCAGCTCCCAGGGGCGGGAGGGCCCCACTCACTTC. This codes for CASSSQGREGPTHF.